This TCR beta chain was recovered during a study of radiotherapy plus CTLA-4 blockade in lung cancer. The CDR3 loop spans 15 amino acids. Germline CDR1 SGHRS, CDR2 YFSETQ. Trimming cost V 5 bases and J 4 bases; bases outside gene matches: 9. Method: immunoSEQ multiplex PCR; TCRdb's copy keeps in-frame clones and lacks some. The table lists tens of thousands of clones, about 78% of them singletons. The source was peripheral blood, collected from a patient treated with radiotherapy plus ipilimumab. The rearrangement joins TRBV5-1 to TRBJ1-1, with 9 bases identical to TRBD1. This clonotype was obtained from a human donor with non-small cell lung cancer who had a partial response to radiotherapy plus ipilimumab. Some clones in this sample may be carry-over from other donors' samples. The CDR3: CASSMTGGASTEAFF. CDR3 nucleotides: TGCGCCAGCAGTATGACAGGGGGGGCTAGCACTGAAGCTTTCTTT.